The source of this T cell receptor (beta chain) is a study of control samples from healthy donors and cancer patients. Libraries were prepared by immunoSEQ multiplex PCR; TCRdb keeps only in-frame clonotypes and omits some of them. The table records approximately 100,000 clones, around 89% of them present only once. Germline values: CDR1 SGHRS, CDR2 YFSETQ. J lost 2 bases, V lost 2 bases, and 2 bases had no gene match. This CDR3 region has 15 residues. The rearrangement joins TRBV5-1 to TRBJ2-1; 9 bases are a match to TRBD1. The clonotype comes from a woman aged 50 to 60 in good health. Sequencing input: blood. CDR3: CASSFRQGAYNEQFF. CDR3 nucleotide sequence: TGCGCCAGCAGCTTTCGACAGGGGGCCTACAATGAGCAGTTCTTC.